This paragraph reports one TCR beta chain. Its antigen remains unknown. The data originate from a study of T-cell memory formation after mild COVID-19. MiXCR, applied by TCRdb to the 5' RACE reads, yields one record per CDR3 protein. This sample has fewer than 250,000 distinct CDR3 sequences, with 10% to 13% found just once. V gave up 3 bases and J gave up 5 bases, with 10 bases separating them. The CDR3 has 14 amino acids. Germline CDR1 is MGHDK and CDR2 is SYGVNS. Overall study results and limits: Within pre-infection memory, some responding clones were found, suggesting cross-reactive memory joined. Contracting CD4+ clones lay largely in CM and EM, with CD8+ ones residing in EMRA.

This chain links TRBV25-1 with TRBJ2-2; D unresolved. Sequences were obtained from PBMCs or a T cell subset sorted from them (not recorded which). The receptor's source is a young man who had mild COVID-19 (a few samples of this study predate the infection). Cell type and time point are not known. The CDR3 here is CASSEAMWTGELFF. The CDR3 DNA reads TGTGCCAGCAGTGAGGCAATGTGGACCGGGGAGCTGTTTTTT.